These 18 T cell receptor beta chains share one sample of origin, sequenced in a study of metastatic and nonmetastatic thyroid tumors. Each patient came to thyroid surgery without any prior treatment (of any kind). TCRdb re-processed the PCR reads through MiXCR. The repertoire holds about 35,000 clones, less than 30% seen once, with about 7.2% in the top ten. Sequenced input: blood. The receptors stem from a female donor with papillary thyroid cancer or a benign thyroid nodule (not recorded which). Some clones in this sample may be carry-over from other donors' samples.

The rearrangement joins TRBV5-1 to TRBJ2-7, with 7 bases identical to TRBD2. After removal of 4 bases from V and 3 bases from J, the junction contained 10 bases not matched to a gene. The germline CDR1 and CDR2 sequences are SGHRS and YFSETQ. There are 15 residues in the CDR3. As DNA, the CDR3 is TGCGCCAGCAGCGGGGGACTTGCGGGGGACTACGAGCAGTACTTC. It is translated as CASSGGLAGDYEQYF.

There are a few counts of this clone. The chain links TRBV28 to TRBJ2-3; possibly TRBD2 for D (5 bases). Trimming left V 3 bases short and J 1 base short, with 11 bases between. CDR3 length: 15 amino acids. Germline CDR1 reads MDHEN; CDR2 reads SYDVKM. The CDR3 reads CASSFRDWGTDTQYF. Here the CDR3 DNA reads TGTGCCAGCAGTTTCCGGGATTGGGGCACAGATACGCAGTATTTT.

A remark on this clone: Compared with germline, one end of the junction differs, possibly owing to a read error. CDR3 in DNA: TGCAGTGCGACCGGAGGGACAGTCTACAATGAGCAGATCTTC. Its protein is CSATGGTVYNEQIF. This chain joins TRBV20-1 and TRBJ2-1; D is possibly TRBD1 (7 bases). Germline V gene data show CDR1 as DFQATT and CDR2 as SNEGSKA (reference sequence). The CDR3 length is 14 residues.

In this sample, this clone turned up many times. This rearrangement joins TRBV6-2 or TRBV6-3 to TRBJ1-1, with 8 bases lining up with TRBD1. Germline assignment: CDR1 MNHEY and CDR2 SVGEGT. The trim removed 4 bases at V and 0 bases at J, leaving 7 bases unmatched. The CDR3 consists of 16 residues. CDR3 loop: CASSLTGVGVNTEAFF. CDR3 coding DNA: TGTGCCAGCAGTTTGACAGGGGTTGGGGTGAACACTGAAGCTTTCTTT.

V is TRBV6-1 and J is TRBJ2-7, with TRBD2 matching 10 bases. This CDR3 is 14 amino acids long. Trimming cost V 4 bases and J 5 bases; bases outside gene matches: 5. Germline CDR1 and CDR2: MNHNS and SASEGT. For the CDR3, the DNA is TGTGCCAGCAGTGGGGGACTAGCGAGCCACGAGCAGTACTTC. Translation: CASSGGLASHEQYF.

This chain uses TRBV6-1 with TRBJ2-3; D unclear. Germline V gene data show CDR1 as MNHNS and CDR2 as SASEGT. CDR3 length: 14 amino acids. V shed 0 bases and J shed 0 bases, with 4 bases lying between them. The CDR3 spells CASSEARSTDTQYF. The CDR3 DNA sequence: TGTGCCAGCAGTGAAGCCAGGAGCACAGATACGCAGTATTTT.

This clone is labeled as medium-sized (0.01 to 0.1%). The chain recombines TRBV27 with TRBJ1-1, with TRBD1 as a possible D gene (6 bases). Germline V gene data show CDR1 as MNHEY and CDR2 as SMNVEV (reference sequence). The ends were cut back, 5 bases at V and 6 bases at J, with 13 bases in the middle. This CDR3 has 13 residues. CDR3 nucleotide sequence: TGTGCCAGCAGTGTACTCAGGGGATCTGAAGCTTTCTTT. It translates to CASSVLRGSEAFF.

V is TRBV27 and J is TRBJ1-1; TRBD1 matches at 7 bases. Germline V gene lookup returns CDR1 MNHEY and CDR2 SMNVEV (reference sequence). Trimming at V came to 4 bases and at J to 3 bases, leaving 5 bases not matched to a gene. The CDR3 runs 14 residues. CDR3 coding DNA: TGTGCCAGCAGTTGGACAGGACGTCACACTGAAGCTTTCTTT. This translates into CASSWTGRHTEAFF.

This chain links TRBV20-1 with TRBJ2-5; TRBD1 matches at 7 bases. Looked up from germline, CDR1 is DFQATT and CDR2 is SNEGSKA (reference sequence). V was pared by 8 bases and J by 2 bases, with 14 bases of the junction left unmatched. The CDR3 contains 15 residues. The CDR3 is CSSNPSRDRQETQYF. The CDR3 nucleotides read TGCAGTTCTAACCCCAGCCGGGACAGACAAGAGACCCAGTACTTC.

This clone was picked up many times. The chain has TRBV6-4 and TRBJ2-3, with 7 bases aligning to TRBD2. Germline trimming cut 0 bases from V and 2 bases from J; bases unmatched to any gene: 5. The V gene's germline CDR1 is MRHNA and CDR2 SNTAGT. This CDR3 is built from 16 residues. CDR3 DNA sequence: TGTGCCAGCAGTGACTCGGGCGGGGGTCACACAGATACGCAGTATTTT. As protein: CASSDSGGGHTDTQYF.

This clone has ten or more counts. Other DNA sequences in this specimen translate into the identical CDR3. J is TRBJ2-2 and V is TRBV27; TRBD2 might be the D (5 bases). Trimming cost V 7 bases and J 0 bases, with 9 bases left between them. The CDR3 is 14 amino acids. Germline CDR1 reads MNHEY; CDR2 reads SMNVEV (reference sequence). The CDR3 DNA reads as TGTGCCAGCAATCACGGGACGAACACCGGGGAGCTGTTTTTT. It encodes CASNHGTNTGELFF.

The genes are TRBV7-9 and TRBJ1-4, with D possibly TRBD1 on 5 matching bases. This CDR3 is built from 16 residues. The V end was cut by 5 bases, the J end by 7 bases, with 20 bases between. Germline loops: CDR1 SEHNR, CDR2 FQNEAQ (reference sequence). CDR3 coding DNA: TGTGCCAGCAGCGGCCTATTAGACAGTGGGGGTGAAAAACTGTTTTTT. It is translated as CASSGLLDSGGEKLFF.

Worth noting for this clone: Its ends do not fully match the called genes, so a read error is possible. CDR3 nucleotide sequence: TGTGCCAGCAGTTGGGAGGATATCACAGATCCGCAGTATTTT. Translated: CASSWEDITDPQYF. This rearrangement joins TRBV6-5 to TRBJ2-3; perhaps TRBD2 as D (6 bases). Germline CDR1 MNHEY, CDR2 SVGAGI. The CDR3 spans 14 residues.

This clone was seen a handful of times. Germline and junction disagree at one end, which may indicate a read error. The CDR3 here is CASSTGTGSNQPQHF. Written as DNA, the CDR3 is TGTGCCAGCAGCACCGGGACAGGGAGCAATCAGCCACAGCATTTT. The genes are TRBV6-1 and TRBJ1-5; the match to TRBD1 covers 9 bases. Germline-derived CDR1 and CDR2 are MNHNS and SASEGT. The CDR3 runs 15 residues.

Only a few counts were recorded for this clone. The J gene is TRBJ2-7, the V gene TRBV6-1, with D possibly being TRBD2 (5 bases). Germline V gene data show CDR1 as MNHNS and CDR2 as SASEGT. The length of the CDR3 is 14 residues. Between the trimmed V and J ends, which lost 5 bases and 2 bases, there was a span of 13 bases. CDR3 bases: TGTGCCAGCAGTCTCCGGGAAAGCACCTACGAGCAGTACTTC. Protein: CASSLRESTYEQYF.

In its sample, this clone was seen many times. This sequence joins TRBV20-1 and TRBJ2-5, with D possibly being TRBD2 (6 bases). Trimming took off 6 bases at V and 2 bases at J, with 22 bases between the two ends. The CDR3 totals 16 residues. Germline CDR1 reads DFQATT; CDR2 reads SNEGSKA (reference sequence). CDR3 amino acids: CSAGGRALGGQETQYF. CDR3 nucleotides: TGCAGTGCGGGAGGCAGGGCCTTGGGGGGACAAGAGACCCAGTACTTC.

In this sample, this clone turned up many times. The J gene is TRBJ2-1, the V gene TRBV18; 9 bases map to TRBD2. V trimming: 4 bases; J trimming: 7 bases; junction bases outside the gene matches: 11. The CDR3 runs to 16 residues. Germline V CDR1 and CDR2: KGHSH, LQKENI. The CDR3, as DNA: TGTGCCAGCTCACGGACGCTAGCGGGAATGAAGAATGAGCAGTTCTTC. Translating it yields CASSRTLAGMKNEQFF. Supplemented by reference TRBV18 and TRBJ2-1, the full variable domain reads NAGVMQNPRHLVRRRGQEARLRCSPMKGHSHVYWYRQLPEEGLKFMVYLQKENIIDESGMPKERFSAEFPKEGPSILRIQQVVRGDSAAYFCASSRTLAGMKNEQFFGPGTRLTVL.

This clone is labeled medium-sized (0.01 to 0.1%). The V call is TRBV12-3 or TRBV12-4, the J call TRBJ2-3; 10 bases line up with TRBD2. The CDR3 has 16 residues. With 5 bases clipped from V and 4 bases from J, the junction kept 9 bases outside the gene matches. The DNA for the CDR3 is TGTGCCAGCAGTAAACTGTTAGCGGGGGGCGCAGATACGCAGTATTTT. Translating gives CASSKLLAGGADTQYF.